Following are 12 T cell receptor beta chains from one sample sequenced in a study of graft-versus-host responses after intestinal transplantation. Sequenced by immunoSEQ multiplex PCR; TCRdb stores in-frame clones only, minus some. The profile shows tens of thousands of clones, around 95% of them singletons. Sequences were derived from PBMCs, sampled 16 days after intestinal transplant. The receptors stem from a human patient who received an intestinal transplant, so some T cells may come from the graft donor.

The chain carries TRBV6-5 and TRBJ2-3; D may be TRBD2 (6 bases). The germline CDR1 and CDR2 sequences are MNHEY and SVGAGI. The CDR3 spans 15 residues. Trimming cost V 4 bases and J 5 bases, with 16 bases left between them. The CDR3 nucleotides read TGTGCCAGCAGTTCCCTTGACGGGAGAAGAGATACGCAGTATTTT. Its translation: CASSSLDGRRDTQYF.

This clone showed up just a few times. The chain carries TRBV18 and TRBJ2-1; D ambiguous. Deletions cut 3 bases from V and 5 bases from J, with 2 bases between. There are 11 residues in the CDR3. Per germline, CDR1 KGHSH and CDR2 LQKENI. The CDR3 DNA sequence: TGTGCCAGCTCACCGGACAATGAGCAGTTCTTC. It is translated as CASSPDNEQFF. Looking up the rest from reference TRBV18 and TRBJ2-1 gives the full variable domain: NAGVMQNPRHLVRRRGQEARLRCSPMKGHSHVYWYRQLPEEGLKFMVYLQKENIIDESGMPKERFSAEFPKEGPSILRIQQVVRGDSAAYFCASSPDNEQFFGPGTRLTVL.

The chain has TRBV29-1 and TRBJ1-1, with 9 bases that match TRBD1. Germline-derived CDR1 and CDR2 are SQVTM and ANQGSEA. The CDR3 consists of 15 residues. J lost 4 bases, V lost 3 bases, and 9 bases had no gene match. This chain's CDR3 is CSVDTTGGAGTEAFF. The CDR3 DNA follows: TGCAGCGTTGACACAACAGGGGGCGCCGGCACTGAAGCTTTCTTT. The full variable domain, its missing parts supplied by reference TRBV29-1 and TRBJ1-1, is SAVISQKPSRDICQRGTSLTIQCQVDSQVTMMFWYRQQPGQSLTLIATANQGSEATYESGFVIDKFPISRPNLTFSTLTVSNMSPEDSSIYLCSVDTTGGAGTEAFFGQGTRLTVV.

This chain connects TRBV7-3 to TRBJ2-3, with 10 nucleotides matching TRBD2. V shed 4 bases and J 4 bases; nucleotides not matched to a gene: 8. The V gene's germline CDR1 is SGHTA and CDR2 FQGTGA. The CDR3 is 16 amino acids. CDR3 bases: TGTGCCAGCAGCTCCAGCGGGAGGGCCAGGGCAGATACGCAGTATTTT. Translation: CASSSSGRARADTQYF.

The chain combines TRBV4-1 with TRBJ2-5, with 11 nucleotides matching TRBD2. There are 17 residues in the CDR3. In germline, CDR1 is MGHRA, CDR2 YSYEKL. Unmatched junction bases numbered 9, after V lost 1 base and J lost 5 bases. CDR3 nucleotide sequence: TGCGCCAGCAGCCAAGTGCTAGCGGGAGGAGGTGCGGAGACCCAGTACTTC. The encoded protein is CASSQVLAGGGAETQYF.

This chain links TRBV21-1 with TRBJ2-3; the table's D call, TRBD2, has no DNA check behind it. TRBV21-1 is flagged as a pseudogene. The CDR3 has 16 residues. In DNA form, the CDR3 reads TGTGCCAGCAGCAAAGCCGGAGGGGATAGCACAGATACGCAGTATTTT. Its protein product is CASSKAGGDSTDTQYF.

In this sample, this clone turned up a few times. Other DNA sequences in the sample encode the same CDR3. J is TRBJ2-7 and V is TRBV28; unclear D gene. Trimming removed 2 bases from V and 0 bases from J, with 2 bases in between. CDR1 is MDHEN and CDR2 is SYDVKM in the germline V gene. The length of the CDR3 is 12 residues. Written as DNA, the CDR3 is TGTGCCAGCAGTTTAGGCTCCTACGAGCAGTACTTC. This codes for CASSLGSYEQYF.

This sequence joins TRBV9 and TRBJ2-1; 11 bases align to TRBD2. The CDR3 is made up of 16 amino acids. CDR1 SGDLS and CDR2 YYNGEE come from the germline V gene. V was pared by 1 base and J by 2 bases, with 2 bases of the junction left unmatched. CDR3 residues: CASSVLLAGAYNEQFF. Here the CDR3 DNA reads TGTGCCAGCAGCGTACTACTAGCGGGAGCCTACAATGAGCAGTTCTTC.

This chain links TRBV19 with TRBJ1-1, with D possibly matching TRBD1 (5 bases). Germline V gene lookup returns CDR1 LNHDA and CDR2 SQIVND (reference sequence). The CDR3 contains 16 residues. V was cut by 5 bases and J by 3 bases, with 19 bases left in between. CDR3 amino acids: CASSGTGGRRDTEAFF. The CDR3 DNA sequence: TGTGCCAGTAGTGGGACCGGAGGGCGTCGGGACACTGAAGCTTTCTTT.

This sequence joins TRBV7-9 and TRBJ2-5; 9 nucleotides agree with TRBD2. The last part of the DNA fits TRBJ2-7 better; the J call may be wrong. The CDR3 contains 16 residues. Germline V gene data show CDR1 as SEHNR and CDR2 as FQNEAQ (reference sequence). The CDR3 sequence is CASSLRFGSGSYEQYF. The CDR3 DNA reads as TGTGCCAGCAGCTTACGGTTTGGTAGCGGGAGCTACGAGCAGTACTTC.

The J gene is TRBJ2-7, the V gene TRBV23-1; 9 nucleotides match TRBD2. Being an ORF, TRBV23-1 has a function that is uncertain. The V and J ends lost 3 bases and 0 bases, in that order; junction bases with no gene match: 9. The CDR3 has 17 amino acids. The CDR3: CASSQRLAENPSYEQYF. In DNA, the CDR3 is TGCGCCAGCAGTCAGAGACTAGCGGAAAATCCCTCCTACGAGCAGTACTTC.

The chain uses TRBV28 and TRBJ1-1; a possible D gene is TRBD1 (6 bases). This CDR3 is built from 15 residues. V was cut by 2 bases and J by 4 bases, with 14 bases left in between. The germline V gene encodes CDR1 MDHEN and CDR2 SYDVKM. DNA of the CDR3: TGTGCCAGCAGTTTAGTTACAGGGTGGGCCACTGAAGCTTTCTTT. Its protein product is CASSLVTGWATEAFF.